The rows below give T cell receptor beta chains drawn from one sample of a study of quantifying T cell responses using KT2 cells. TCRdb analysed the UMI-ligation and nested PCR reads with MiXCR anew, one entry per CDR3 protein. The table includes 45,000 to 65,000 distinct CDR3 sequences, roughly an eighth detected once. The source material was PBMCs spiked with cells of the T cell clone KT2. All receptors come from a human donor. Each CDR3 is given with its conserved first and last residue. A D gene is named only where the DNA matches it firmly. Not all rows give a size; the values are once, few, many and, for expanded clones, a class.

clone_size d_call j_call v_call cdr3_aa cdr3_nt
few TRBD1 TRBJ1-1 TRBV2 CASSAPTGGADTEAFF TGTGCCAGCAGTGCCCCGACAGGGGGCGCGGACACTGAAGCTTTCTTT
. TRBD2 TRBJ2-1 TRBV15 CATSRLAGGLGAYEQFF TGTGCCACCAGCCGACTAGCGGGAGGCTTGGGTGCCTATGAGCAGTTCTTC
. . TRBJ1-5 TRBV4-2 CASSHAAGQGNQPQHF TGTGCCAGCAGCCACGCAGCGGGGCAGGGAAATCAGCCCCAGCATTTT
many . TRBJ2-3 TRBV10-3 CASGPHTDTQYF TGTGCCTCGGGGCCGCACACAGATACGCAGTATTTT
many TRBD1 TRBJ1-5 TRBV27 CASSLYGTGKLHQPQHF TGTGCCAGCAGTTTATATGGGACAGGGAAGCTCCATCAGCCCCAGCATTTT
few . TRBJ1-5 TRBV12-3/TRBV12-4 CASSFNKDQPQHF TGTGCCAGCAGTTTTAACAAGGATCAGCCCCAGCATTTT
many . TRBJ1-1 TRBV28 CASSPNTEAFF TGTGCCAGCAGCCCGAACACTGAAGCTTTCTTT
few . TRBJ2-3 TRBV9 CASSVERLAPDTQYF TGTGCCAGCAGCGTGGAGAGGCTAGCCCCAGATACGCAGTATTTT
many . TRBJ1-3 TRBV20-1 CSVKGRAGNTIYF TGCAGTGTCAAGGGAAGGGCTGGAAACACCATATATTTT
many . TRBJ1-5 TRBV7-9 CASSLGVNQPQHF TGTGCCAGCAGCTTAGGAGTCAATCAGCCCCAGCATTTT
. . TRBJ2-3 TRBV29-1 CSSGGRYTDTQYF TGCAGCTCCGGGGGACGGTACACAGATACGCAGTATTTT
many TRBD2 TRBJ2-3 TRBV7-2 CASSPPGGAGVAQYF TGTGCCAGCAGCCCCCCAGGAGGGGCGGGAGTGGCGCAGTATTTT
. TRBD2 TRBJ2-1 TRBV11-2 CASSRSGRRNNEQFF TGTGCCAGCAGCCGAAGCGGGAGGCGAAACAATGAGCAGTTCTTC
. . TRBJ1-2 TRBV12-3/TRBV12-4 CASSLEGTSGYTF TGTGCCAGCAGTTTAGAGGGGACCAGTGGCTACACCTTC
many . TRBJ1-1 TRBV5-1 CASGATEFTEAFF TGCGCCAGCGGGGCTACCGAGTTCACTGAAGCTTTCTTT